Given below is one T cell receptor beta chain in context. The antigen remains undetermined. The entry originates in a study of T cells in Graves' hyperthyroidism and ophthalmopathy. General observations from the study: By a 13 V-J model, ophthalmopathy was set apart from stable hyperthyroidism.

TCR beta CDR3 sequences were amplified from RNA transcripts. HTBI primers drove first-round RT-PCR of the TCR CDR3. A single record per CDR3 protein comes from TCRdb applying MiXCR to the multiplex PCR reads. There are approximately 700,000 distinct CDR3 sequences in the sample; about 45% occur only once, and less than 9.5% lies in the top ten. The junction had 10 bases not matched to a gene; V was cut back by 6 bases and J by 5 bases. The CDR3 runs 15 residues. Germline V gene sequence: CDR1 SEHNR, CDR2 FQNEAQ (reference sequence). The specimen was peripheral blood or thyroid tissue (not recorded which). The V and J genes are TRBV7-9 and TRBJ2-7, with TRBD2 matching over 10 bases. This TCR derives from an adult man with Graves' disease, either hyperthyroidism or ophthalmopathy (not recorded which). CDR3 region: CASSPLLAGVDEQYF. The CDR3 DNA reads as TGTGCCAGCAGTCCCCTGCTAGCGGGAGTGGACGAGCAGTACTTC.